The 21 T cell receptor beta chains listed next were all sequenced from one sample in a study of CD8 T cells in ankylosing spondylitis. Their specific antigens are unknown. TCRdb re-called the 5' RACE reads with MiXCR, one entry per CDR3 protein. The sample holds about 500,000 distinct CDR3 sequences, less than 6% seen once. Overall study results and limits: Typical of ankylosing spondylitis blood, it appeared, was a TCR beta motif of eight highly homologous variants.

Sequencing was done on a sample of blood, either unsorted or a sorted T cell fraction (not recorded which). The receptors originated from a male donor with ankylosing spondylitis.

The V and J genes are TRBV3-1 and TRBJ2-1; TRBD2 matches 7 bases. This CDR3 is built from 14 residues. Trimming took 4 bases from V and 4 from J; bases not matched to a gene: 4. From germline, CDR1 is LGHDT and CDR2 YNNKEL (reference sequence). As DNA, the CDR3 is TGTGCCAGCAGCCGAGCGGGGCGGTACAATGAGCAGTTCTTC. This translates into CASSRAGRYNEQFF.

This clonotype was detected ten times or more. V usage is TRBV7-9 and J usage is TRBJ2-3, with 7 bases aligning to TRBD2. Germline V CDR1 and CDR2: SEHNR, FQNEAQ (reference sequence). CDR3 length equals 15 residues. V gave up 4 bases and J gave up 3 bases; unmatched junction bases: 7. The CDR3: CASSSAGVRTDTQYF. Here the CDR3 DNA reads TGTGCCAGCAGCTCCGCGGGAGTAAGGACAGATACGCAGTATTTT.

This clonotype was detected ten times or more. The rearrangement links TRBV24-1 to TRBJ2-3, with a possible D match to TRBD2 (5 bases). V gave up 4 bases and J gave up 1 base, with 11 bases separating them. Per germline, CDR1 KGHDR and CDR2 SFDVKD. The CDR3 runs 15 residues. This CDR3 reads CATSEFGRGTDTQYF. The CDR3 DNA reads TGTGCCACCAGTGAATTTGGGAGAGGCACAGATACGCAGTATTTT.

In this sample, this clonotype turned up a few times. CDR3 sequence: CASSYIGVVYGYTF. CDR3 nucleotides: TGTGCCAGCAGCTACATCGGAGTCGTCTATGGCTACACCTTC. This chain links TRBV7-9 with TRBJ1-2; D unclear. The V end was cut by 4 bases, the J end by 4 bases, with 13 bases between. The CDR3 is made up of 14 amino acids. Looked up from germline, CDR1 is SEHNR and CDR2 is FQNEAQ (reference sequence).

This clonotype was seen many times. The rearrangement uses TRBV6-4 and TRBJ2-1; D unclear. V dropped 1 base and J dropped 0 bases, with 4 bases sitting between them. CDR3 size: 14 residues. Germline CDR1 is MRHNA and CDR2 is SNTAGT. The CDR3 bases are TGTGCCAGCAGTGACTACCCCTCCTACAATGAGCAGTTCTTC. It translates to CASSDYPSYNEQFF.

This clonotype has at least ten counts. DNA of the CDR3: TGCGCCAGCAGCCCCCGACAGGGGAATCAGCCCCAGCATTTT. It codes for CASSPRQGNQPQHF. The V and J genes are TRBV4-1 and TRBJ1-5, with TRBD1 matching over 8 bases. The V gene end was trimmed by 4 bases and the J gene end by 4 bases; junction bases not matched to a gene: 3. The CDR3 is 14 amino acids. Looked up from germline, CDR1 is MGHRA and CDR2 is YSYEKL.

This clonotype has ten or more counts. The chain uses TRBV12-3 or TRBV12-4 and TRBJ2-5; the D call may be TRBD1 or TRBD2 (5 bases each). With 6 bases removed from V and 5 bases from J, the gap between germline ends came to 22 bases. The CDR3 is 16 residues long. This CDR3 reads CASSTNIWGTEETQYF. The CDR3 bases are TGTGCCAGCAGCACCAACATTTGGGGGACGGAGGAGACCCAGTACTTC.

This clonotype was detected only once. The DNA of the CDR3 is TGTGCCAGCTCACCAGGGGCTAGCGGAGGCGCCGATACGCAGTATTTT. Translating it yields CASSPGASGGADTQYF. This rearrangement joins TRBV18 to TRBJ2-3, with TRBD2 matching over 7 bases. The CDR3 length is 16 residues. Trimming took 2 bases from V and 6 from J; bases not matched to a gene: 11. The V gene's germline CDR1 is KGHSH and CDR2 LQKENI.

The V gene is TRBV7-9, the J gene TRBJ2-2, with 8 bases fitting TRBD2. CDR3 length: 16 amino acids. Germline V CDR1 and CDR2: SEHNR, FQNEAQ (reference sequence). V dropped 3 bases and J dropped 4; count of bases not matched to a gene: 7. The CDR3 region is CASSFGAGVGTGELFF. DNA of the CDR3: TGTGCCAGCAGCTTCGGAGCGGGAGTCGGCACCGGGGAGCTGTTTTTT.

This clonotype appeared many times. The gene calls are TRBV6-2 or TRBV6-3 and TRBJ2-1; 9 positions agree with TRBD2. The CDR3 consists of 14 residues. Germline V gene sequence: CDR1 MNHEY, CDR2 SVGEGT. After removal of 6 bases from V and 8 bases from J, the junction contained 8 bases not matched to a gene. The CDR3 is CASRRGGYSDEQFF. The CDR3 DNA sequence: TGTGCCAGCAGGCGGGGGGGCTATAGCGATGAGCAGTTCTTC.

This clonotype has ten or more counts. The V call is TRBV4-1, the J call TRBJ1-5; no clear D. Germline V lookup: CDR1 MGHRA, CDR2 YSYEKL. The CDR3 runs 14 residues. Trimming took 0 bases from V and 7 from J, leaving 10 bases between them. CDR3 DNA: TGCGCCAGCAGCCAAGATAGGGCAACCCAGCCCCAGCATTTT. Translating gives CASSQDRATQPQHF.

This clonotype has at least ten counts. This chain connects TRBV4-3 to TRBJ1-2; D uncertain. The CDR3 covers 13 residues. V dropped 1 base and J dropped 5 bases, with 8 bases sitting between them. Germline CDR1 is LGHNA and CDR2 is YSLEER. The CDR3 DNA is TGCGCCAGCAGCCAAGTGGTCGGGTATGGCTACACCTTC. It is translated as CASSQVVGYGYTF.

This rearrangement joins TRBV6-2 or TRBV6-3 to TRBJ2-7; 8 bases are a match to TRBD1. Germline CDR1 MNHEY, CDR2 SVGEGT. The J segment lost 4 bases and the V segment lost 2 bases, leaving 7 bases of the junction unmatched. This CDR3 spans 15 amino acids. As DNA, the CDR3 is TGTGCCAGCAGTTACGCGCCTTGGACAGGGTACGAGCAGTACTTC. Protein: CASSYAPWTGYEQYF.

DNA for the CDR3: TGTGCCAGCAGTTACTCGAAGCGGCTCTCCTACAATGAGCAGTTCTTC. Its translation: CASSYSKRLSYNEQFF. The chain carries TRBV6-5 and TRBJ2-1; the D gene is possibly TRBD2 (5 bases). V was trimmed by 0 bases and J by 0 bases, leaving 9 bases between them. The CDR3 length is 16 residues. Germline lookup yields CDR1 MNHEY and CDR2 SVGAGI.

This clonotype was detected ten times or more. The chain recombines TRBV7-9 with TRBJ2-1, with 7 bases matching TRBD2. The junction had 7 bases not matched to a gene; V was cut back by 5 bases and J by 9 bases. Germline assignment: CDR1 SEHNR and CDR2 FQNEAQ (reference sequence). CDR3 length: 13 residues. CDR3 in amino acids: CASSERPGGEQFF. The CDR3 nucleotides are TGTGCCAGCAGCGAAAGGCCGGGGGGTGAGCAGTTCTTC.

In its sample, this clonotype was seen many times. The chain uses TRBV7-9 and TRBJ2-7; tentative D call: TRBD1 (6 bases). The length of the CDR3 is 14 residues. The ends were cut back, 11 bases at V and 5 bases at J, with 22 bases in the middle. Germline V gene lookup returns CDR1 SEHNR and CDR2 FQNEAQ (reference sequence). The CDR3 DNA follows: TGTGCCCCACCAATCCCAGGGGTAGTGCACGAGCAGTACTTC. Its translation: CAPPIPGVVHEQYF. Filled out from reference TRBV7-9 and TRBJ2-7, the complete variable domain reads DTGVSQNPRHKITKRGQNVTFRCDPISEHNRLYWYRQTLGQGPEFLTYFQNEAQLEKSRLLSDRFSAERPKGSFSTLEIQRTEQGDSAMYLCAPPIPGVVHEQYFGPGTRLTVT.

Points on this clonotype: A much more abundant neighbour one base away suggests this may be a read error. The CDR3 sequence: CCAFPRDRGTDTQYF. CDR3 in DNA: TGCTGTGCTTTCCCCCGGGACAGGGGAACAGATACGCAGTATTTT. The gene calls are TRBV20-1 and TRBJ2-3; TRBD1 agrees at 10 bases. CDR3 length: 15 residues. Germline assignment: CDR1 DFQATT and CDR2 SNEGSKA (reference sequence).

This clonotype was seen many times. The chain joins TRBV5-6 to TRBJ1-2, with TRBD1 identical over 8 bases. Per the germline V gene, CDR1 is SGHDT and CDR2 is YYEEEE. The CDR3 contains 17 residues. V shed 3 bases, J shed 1 base, and the junction held 11 bases outside the gene matches. The CDR3 reads CASSSQAGQGSNYGYTF. Written as DNA, the CDR3 is TGTGCCAGCAGCTCCCAAGCCGGACAGGGAAGTAACTATGGCTACACCTTC.

This clonotype was observed at least ten times. The chain combines TRBV29-1 with TRBJ2-7; the match to TRBD2 covers 16 bases. With 4 bases clipped from V and 1 base from J, the junction kept 10 bases outside the gene matches. The V gene's germline CDR1 is SQVTM and CDR2 ANQGSEA. The CDR3 has 18 residues. In nucleotides, the CDR3 is TGCAGCGTTGCTTTGGGACTAGCGGGAGGGCCGGATTCCTACGAGCAGTACTTC. Its protein product is CSVALGLAGGPDSYEQYF.

This clonotype was seen at least ten times. The chain recombines TRBV11-2 with TRBJ2-3, with D unclear. The CDR3 covers 14 residues. V lost 11 bases and J lost 7, with 22 bases in between. Germline V gene data show CDR1 as SGHAT and CDR2 as FQNNGV. In DNA form, the CDR3 reads TGTGCCCAGCAGCTTAGCCCGCCTTCTCATACGCAGTATTTT. Residues: CAQQLSPPSHTQYF.

In its sample, this clonotype was seen many times. As DNA, the CDR3 is TGCGCCAGCAGCTTGGAAGGGCATGGCTACACCTTC. It encodes CASSLEGHGYTF. The rearrangement uses TRBV5-1 and TRBJ1-2; no clear D gene. The CDR3 has 12 residues. Trimming shortened V by 0 bases and J by 6 bases, and 6 bases separated the two germline ends. Per the germline V gene, CDR1 is SGHRS and CDR2 is YFSETQ.